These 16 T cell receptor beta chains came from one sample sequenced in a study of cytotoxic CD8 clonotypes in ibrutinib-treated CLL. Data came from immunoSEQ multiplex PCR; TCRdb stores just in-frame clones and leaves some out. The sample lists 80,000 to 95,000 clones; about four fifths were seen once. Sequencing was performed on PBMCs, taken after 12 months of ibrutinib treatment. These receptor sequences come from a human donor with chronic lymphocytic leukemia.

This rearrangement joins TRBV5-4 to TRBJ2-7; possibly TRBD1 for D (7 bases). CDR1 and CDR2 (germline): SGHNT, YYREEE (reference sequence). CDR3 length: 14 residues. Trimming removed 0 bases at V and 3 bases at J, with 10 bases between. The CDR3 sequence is CASSLEQGGYEQYF. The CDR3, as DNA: TGTGCCAGCAGCTTGGAGCAGGGGGGCTACGAGCAGTACTTC. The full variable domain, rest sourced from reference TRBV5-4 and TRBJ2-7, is ETGVTQSPTHLIKTRGQQVTLRCSSQSGHNTVSWYQQALGQGPQFIFQYYREEENGRGNFPPRFSGLQFPNYSSELNVNALELDDSALYLCASSLEQGGYEQYFGPGTRLTVT.

This CDR3 is CASRWGGANTEAFF. The CDR3 bases are TGTGCCAGCAGATGGGGGGGCGCCAACACTGAAGCTTTCTTT. The chain links TRBV7-8 to TRBJ1-1, with TRBD1 as a possible D gene (6 bases). The length of the CDR3 is 14 residues. The V gene lost 6 bases and the J gene lost 2 bases, with 13 bases spanning the gap. Germline values: CDR1 SGHVS, CDR2 FQNEAQ.

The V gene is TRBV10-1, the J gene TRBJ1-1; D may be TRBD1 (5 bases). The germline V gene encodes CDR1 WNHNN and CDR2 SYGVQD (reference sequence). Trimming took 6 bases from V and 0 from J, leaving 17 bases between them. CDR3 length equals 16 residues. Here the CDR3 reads CASSPPGPPMNTEAFF. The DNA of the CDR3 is TGCGCCAGCAGCCCCCCAGGGCCCCCTATGAACACTGAAGCTTTCTTT.

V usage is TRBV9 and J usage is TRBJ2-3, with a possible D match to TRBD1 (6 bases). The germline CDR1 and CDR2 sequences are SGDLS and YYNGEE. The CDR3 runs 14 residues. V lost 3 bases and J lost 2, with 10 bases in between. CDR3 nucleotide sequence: TGTGCCAGCAGCGAGTGGACAGTCACAGATACGCAGTATTTT. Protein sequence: CASSEWTVTDTQYF. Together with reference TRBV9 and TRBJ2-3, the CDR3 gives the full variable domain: DSGVTQTPKHLITATGQRVTLRCSPRSGDLSVYWYQQSLDQGLQFLIQYYNGEERAKGNILERFSAQQFPDLHSELNLSSLELGDSALYFCASSEWTVTDTQYFGPGTRLTVL.

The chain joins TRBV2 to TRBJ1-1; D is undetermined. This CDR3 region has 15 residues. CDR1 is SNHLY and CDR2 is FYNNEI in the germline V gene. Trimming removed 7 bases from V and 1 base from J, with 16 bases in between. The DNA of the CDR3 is TGTGCCAGCACCTTTGGATCCGGAGGGAACACTGAAGCTTTCTTT. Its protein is CASTFGSGGNTEAFF.

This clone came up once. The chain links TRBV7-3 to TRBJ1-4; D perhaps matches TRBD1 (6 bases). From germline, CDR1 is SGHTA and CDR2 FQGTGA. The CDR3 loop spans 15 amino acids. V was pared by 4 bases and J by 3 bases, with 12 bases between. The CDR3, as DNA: TGTGCCAGCAGCTCCCCGGACAGACCTAATGAAAAACTGTTTTTT. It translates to CASSSPDRPNEKLFF.

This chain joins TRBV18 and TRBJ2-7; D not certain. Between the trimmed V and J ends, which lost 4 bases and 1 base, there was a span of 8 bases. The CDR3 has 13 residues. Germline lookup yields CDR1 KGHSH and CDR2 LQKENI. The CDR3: CASSRVESYEQYF. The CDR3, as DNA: TGTGCCAGCTCACGGGTCGAGTCCTACGAGCAGTACTTC.

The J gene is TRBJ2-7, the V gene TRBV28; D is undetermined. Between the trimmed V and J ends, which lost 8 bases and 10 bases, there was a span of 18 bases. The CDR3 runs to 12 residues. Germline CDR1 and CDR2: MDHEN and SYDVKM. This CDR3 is CASGPLRHQQYF. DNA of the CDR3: TGTGCCAGCGGCCCTCTCCGGCATCAACAGTACTTC.

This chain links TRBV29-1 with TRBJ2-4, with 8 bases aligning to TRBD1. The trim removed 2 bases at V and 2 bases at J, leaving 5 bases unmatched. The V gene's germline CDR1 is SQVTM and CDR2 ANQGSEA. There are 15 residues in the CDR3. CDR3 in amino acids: CSVESGQGTKNIQYF. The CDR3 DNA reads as TGCAGCGTTGAATCCGGACAGGGTACCAAAAACATTCAGTACTTC.

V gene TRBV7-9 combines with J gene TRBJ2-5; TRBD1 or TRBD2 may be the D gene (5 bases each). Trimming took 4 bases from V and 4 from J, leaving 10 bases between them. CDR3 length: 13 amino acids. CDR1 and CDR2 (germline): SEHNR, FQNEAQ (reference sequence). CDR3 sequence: CASSWDPLETQYF. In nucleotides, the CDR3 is TGTGCCAGCAGCTGGGACCCCTTAGAGACCCAGTACTTC.

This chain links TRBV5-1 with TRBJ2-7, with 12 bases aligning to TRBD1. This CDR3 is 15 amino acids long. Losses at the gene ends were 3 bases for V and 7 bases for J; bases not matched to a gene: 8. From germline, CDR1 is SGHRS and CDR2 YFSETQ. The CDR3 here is CASSSQGQGASEQYF. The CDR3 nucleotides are TGCGCCAGCAGCTCCCAGGGACAGGGGGCGAGTGAGCAGTACTTC.

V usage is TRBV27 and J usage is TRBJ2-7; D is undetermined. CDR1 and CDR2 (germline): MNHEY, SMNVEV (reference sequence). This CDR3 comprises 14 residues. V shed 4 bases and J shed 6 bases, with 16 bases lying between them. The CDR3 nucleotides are TGTGCCAGCAGTTCCCAGGCAGCTCCTGGCGAGCAGTACTTC. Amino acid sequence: CASSSQAAPGEQYF.

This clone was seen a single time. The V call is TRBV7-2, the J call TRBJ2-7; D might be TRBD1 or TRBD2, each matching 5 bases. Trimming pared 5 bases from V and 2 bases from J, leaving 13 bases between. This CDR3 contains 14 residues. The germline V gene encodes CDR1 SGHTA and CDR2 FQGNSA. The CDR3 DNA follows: TGTGCCAGCAGCCCCCGGCCGGGACCCTACGAGCAGTACTTC. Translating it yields CASSPRPGPYEQYF.

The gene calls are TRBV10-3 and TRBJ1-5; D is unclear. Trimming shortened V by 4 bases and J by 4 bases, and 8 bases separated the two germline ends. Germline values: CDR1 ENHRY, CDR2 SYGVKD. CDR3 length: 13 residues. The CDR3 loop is CAISGQVNQPQHF. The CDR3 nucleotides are TGTGCCATCAGTGGGCAGGTTAATCAGCCCCAGCATTTT.

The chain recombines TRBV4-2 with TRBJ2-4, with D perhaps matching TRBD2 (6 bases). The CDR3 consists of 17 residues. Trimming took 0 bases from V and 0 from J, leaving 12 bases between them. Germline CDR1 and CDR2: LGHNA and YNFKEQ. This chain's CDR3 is CASSQDPVGLAKNIQYF. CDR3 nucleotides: TGTGCCAGCAGCCAAGATCCCGTGGGACTAGCCAAAAACATTCAGTACTTC.

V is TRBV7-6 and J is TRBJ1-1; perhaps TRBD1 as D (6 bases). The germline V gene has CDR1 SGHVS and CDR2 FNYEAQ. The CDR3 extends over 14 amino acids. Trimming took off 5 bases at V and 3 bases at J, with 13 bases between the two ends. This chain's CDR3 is CASSLQGQDTEAFF. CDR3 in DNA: TGTGCCAGCAGCCTACAGGGTCAAGACACTGAAGCTTTCTTT.